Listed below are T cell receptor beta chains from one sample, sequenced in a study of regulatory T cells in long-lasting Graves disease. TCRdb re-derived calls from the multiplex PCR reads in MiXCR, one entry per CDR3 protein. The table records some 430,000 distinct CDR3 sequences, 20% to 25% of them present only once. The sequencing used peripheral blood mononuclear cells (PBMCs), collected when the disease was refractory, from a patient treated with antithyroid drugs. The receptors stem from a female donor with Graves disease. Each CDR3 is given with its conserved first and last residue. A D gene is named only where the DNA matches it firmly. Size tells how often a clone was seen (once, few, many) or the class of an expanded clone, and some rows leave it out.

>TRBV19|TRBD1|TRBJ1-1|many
CASSIMGTGGLTEAFF
TGTGCCAGTAGTATAATGGGGACAGGGGGCTTGACTGAAGCTTTCTTT
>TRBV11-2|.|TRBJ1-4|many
CASSLGWQEYEKLFF
TGTGCCAGCAGTCTTGGTTGGCAGGAGTATGAAAAACTGTTTTTT
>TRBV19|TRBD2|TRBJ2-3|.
CASRIGLAGATDTQYF
TGTGCCAGTAGAATAGGACTAGCGGGTGCTACAGATACGCAGTATTTT
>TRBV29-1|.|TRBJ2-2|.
CSVELVSQPGELFF
TGCAGCGTTGAACTGGTATCTCAACCCGGGGAGCTGTTTTTT
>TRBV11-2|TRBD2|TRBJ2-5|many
CASSLTSEREYQETQYF
TGTGCCAGCAGCTTAACGTCCGAGCGGGAGTACCAAGAGACCCAGTACTTC
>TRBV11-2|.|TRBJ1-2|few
CASSYINGHLNYGYTF
TGTGCCAGCAGCTATATTAACGGACATTTAAACTATGGCTACACCTTC
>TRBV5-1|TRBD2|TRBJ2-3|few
CASSEGLAGTSTDTQYF
TGCGCCAGCAGCGAGGGACTAGCGGGAACGAGCACAGATACGCAGTATTTT
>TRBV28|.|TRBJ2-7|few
CASSLHTASYEQYF
TGTGCCAGCAGTCTACACACGGCCTCCTACGAGCAGTACTTC
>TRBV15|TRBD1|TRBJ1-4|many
CATSINRGPTNEKLFF
TGTGCCACCAGCATCAACAGGGGGCCGACTAATGAAAAACTGTTTTTT
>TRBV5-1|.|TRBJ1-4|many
CASSLEQGREKLFF
TGCGCCAGCAGCTTGGAGCAGGGACGCGAAAAACTGTTTTTT